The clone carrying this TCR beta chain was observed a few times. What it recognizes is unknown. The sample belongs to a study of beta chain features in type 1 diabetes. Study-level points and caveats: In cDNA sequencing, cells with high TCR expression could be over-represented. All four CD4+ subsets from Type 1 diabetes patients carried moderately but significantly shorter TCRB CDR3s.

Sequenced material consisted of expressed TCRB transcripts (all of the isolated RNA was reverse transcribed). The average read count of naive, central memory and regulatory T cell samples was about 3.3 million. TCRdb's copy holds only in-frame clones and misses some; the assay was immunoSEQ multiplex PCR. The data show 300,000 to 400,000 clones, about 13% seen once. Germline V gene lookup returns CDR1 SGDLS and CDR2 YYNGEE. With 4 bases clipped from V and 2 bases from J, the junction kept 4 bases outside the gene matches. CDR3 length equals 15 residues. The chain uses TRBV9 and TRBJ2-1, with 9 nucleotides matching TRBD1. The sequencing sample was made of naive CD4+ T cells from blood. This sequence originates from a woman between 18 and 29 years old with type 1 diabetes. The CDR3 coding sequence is TGTGCCAGCAGCCTACGACAGGGGGCCTACAATGAGCAGTTCTTC. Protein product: CASSLRQGAYNEQFF.